This TCR beta chain was recorded in a study of beta chain features in type 1 diabetes. Overall study findings and caveats: Cells with high TCR expression could be over-represented when cDNA is sequenced. Shortening that was moderate but significant affected the TCRB CDR3s of Type 1 diabetes patients in all four CD4+ subsets.

The entirety of the isolated RNA underwent reverse transcription, so expressed TCRB transcripts were sequenced. Profiled with immunoSEQ multiplex PCR; TCRdb holds only in-frame clones, not every one. The data show fewer than 900,000 clones, under 20% seen once. The authors took one heparinised blood draw, averaging about 116 mL, from each donor. In this sample, this clone turned up a few times. Its target is unknown. The sample was naive CD4+ T cells from blood. The clonotype originates from a woman between 18 and 29 years old in good health.

The CDR3 region has the DNA TGTGCCAGCACCGAGGACAGGGTGTGGGAGCAGTACTTC. It yields the protein CASTEDRVWEQYF. V usage is TRBV25-1 and J usage is TRBJ2-7; 8 positions agree with TRBD1. Germline V lookup: CDR1 MGHDK, CDR2 SYGVNS. The J segment lost 7 bases and the V segment lost 7 bases, leaving 9 bases of the junction unmatched. The CDR3 is 13 residues long.